Each of the 6 T cell receptor beta chains below was sequenced from the same sample in a study of shared clonotypes between healthy human individuals. Data came from immunoSEQ multiplex PCR; TCRdb stores just in-frame clones and leaves some out. The table records 1.5 million to 1.9 million clones, approximately 98% of them present only once. The material sequenced was naive CD4+ T cells sorted from blood. Subset given: CD45RA+ positively selected. The receptors were sampled from a man aged 25 to 40 in good health.

Turning to this clone: This same CDR3 is encoded by further DNA sequences in the sample. The chain joins TRBV6-5 to TRBJ2-1; no definite D call. Trimming left V 4 bases short and J 10 bases short, with 8 bases between. The CDR3 runs 11 residues. From germline, CDR1 is MNHEY and CDR2 SVGAGI. CDR3 region: CASSSGPEQFF. The CDR3 nucleotides are TGTGCCAGCAGTTCCGGACCGGAGCAGTTCTTC.

Details on this clone: The junction departs from germline at one end; a sequencing error may be responsible. The CDR3 sequence is CASSLLPGLAGVNEQYF. The CDR3 DNA reads TGTGCTAGCAGCTTACTCCCGGGACTAGCGGGAGTTAACGAGCAGTACTTC. V gene TRBV7-7 combines with J gene TRBJ2-7; 14 bases match TRBD2. Germline V gives CDR1 SSHAT, CDR2 FNYEAQ (reference sequence). This CDR3 comprises 17 residues.

This rearrangement joins TRBV9 to TRBJ2-3; 12 bases align to TRBD2. Germline values: CDR1 SGDLS, CDR2 YYNGEE. The ends lost 4 bases at V and 2 bases at J; junction bases unmatched: 11. The CDR3 runs 18 residues. The CDR3 sequence: CASSTYPGLAGPTDTQYF. The CDR3 DNA reads as TGTGCCAGCAGCACCTACCCCGGACTAGCGGGACCCACAGATACGCAGTATTTT.

V gene TRBV10-2 combines with J gene TRBJ1-2, with 7 bases aligning to TRBD1. Germline V gene data show CDR1 as WSHSY and CDR2 as SAAADI. The CDR3 is 15 amino acids. The J segment lost 3 bases and the V segment lost 6 bases, leaving 10 bases of the junction unmatched. CDR3 protein: CASSDRDRLDYGYTF. As DNA, the CDR3 is TGCGCCAGCAGCGATCGGGACAGACTAGACTATGGCTACACCTTC.

This chain links TRBV30 with TRBJ1-4; D is unclear. The CDR3 spans 12 residues. V lost 4 bases and J lost 8, with 11 bases in between. CDR1 is GTSNPN and CDR2 is SVGIG in the germline V gene (reference sequence). CDR3 DNA sequence: TGTGCCTGGACTAAGGGATCCGAAAAACTGTTTTTT. It yields the protein CAWTKGSEKLFF.

This chain connects TRBV6-5 to TRBJ2-5; D unclear. Germline V gene sequence: CDR1 MNHEY, CDR2 SVGAGI. The ends were cut back, 6 bases at V and 5 bases at J, with 10 bases in the middle. This CDR3 is 12 amino acids long. The CDR3 coding sequence is TGTGCCAGCAGACAAAATTCGGAGACCCAGTACTTC. This codes for CASRQNSETQYF.